The 6 T cell receptor beta chains presented below share a single source sample, sequenced in a study of blood T cell repertoires in COVID-19. The repertoire was sequenced with immunoSEQ multiplex PCR; TCRdb's copy has only in-frame clones and lacks some. The sample shows 120,000 to 150,000 clones, 87% of them seen only once. Sequencing input: peripheral blood. The receptor set was obtained from a man in his fifties or sixties who had recovered from COVID-19.

The chain has TRBV5-5 and TRBJ2-2, with TRBD2 as a possible D gene (5 bases). CDR3 size: 16 residues. The germline CDR1 and CDR2 sequences are SGHKS and YYEKEE (reference sequence). The V end lost 0 bases, the J end lost 4 bases, and 13 bases lay between the germline ends. The CDR3 DNA is TGTGCCAGCAGCTTGGAACGTAACGGGATCACCGGGGAGCTGTTTTTT. Encoded protein: CASSLERNGITGELFF.

This sequence joins TRBV6-2 or TRBV6-3 and TRBJ2-3; 16 nucleotides match TRBD2. V dropped 4 bases and J dropped 6; count of bases not matched to a gene: 10. The CDR3 totals 18 residues. In germline, CDR1 is MNHEY, CDR2 SVGEGT. The CDR3 DNA reads TGTGCCAGCAGTTGGGCCGGGACTAGCGGGGGGGCCGGCGATACGCAGTATTTT. Translated: CASSWAGTSGGAGDTQYF.

CDR3 in amino acids: CASSYPRGTYYGYTF. The CDR3 region has the DNA TGTGCCAGCAGTTACCCGAGGGGGACGTACTATGGCTACACCTTC. The chain carries TRBV6-6 and TRBJ1-2, with a possible D match to TRBD1 (6 bases). Trimming cost V 2 bases and J 3 bases, with 13 bases left between them. Germline values: CDR1 MNHNY, CDR2 SVGAGI (reference sequence). This CDR3 has 15 amino acids.

The V and J genes are TRBV6-5 and TRBJ1-3; perhaps TRBD1 as D (6 bases). The CDR3 length is 14 residues. Germline V gene data show CDR1 as MNHEY and CDR2 as SVGAGI. V was clipped by 8 bases and J by 2 bases, with 13 bases between them. The CDR3 nucleotides read TGTGCCAGCGGCCGGGCAGGGGCTGGAAACACCATATATTTT. Protein product: CASGRAGAGNTIYF.

The chain recombines TRBV5-4 with TRBJ2-7; possibly TRBD1 for D (5 bases). The length of the CDR3 is 14 residues. Per the germline V gene, CDR1 is SGHNT and CDR2 is YYREEE (reference sequence). Trimming removed 1 base from V and 2 bases from J, with 10 bases in between. Here the CDR3 DNA reads TGTGCCAGCAGCTTGCACTACAGGCCCTACGAGCAGTACTTC. Translated, it gives CASSLHYRPYEQYF.

V is TRBV9 and J is TRBJ2-2; the match to TRBD2 covers 7 bases. Germline CDR1 and CDR2: SGDLS and YYNGEE. After removal of 2 bases from V and 1 base from J, the junction contained 5 bases not matched to a gene. CDR3 size: 16 residues. DNA for the CDR3: TGTGCCAGCAGCGTCGGACCGGGGGGGAACACCGGGGAGCTGTTTTTT. Translation: CASSVGPGGNTGELFF.